The rows below give T cell receptor beta chains drawn from one sample of a study of T cell responses to AZD1222 COVID-19 vaccine. Clones were sequenced by immunoSEQ multiplex PCR, and TCRdb holds only the in-frame ones, with some missing. This sample has roughly 150,000 clones, with 90% found just once. This sample comprised peripheral blood, obtained 28 days after the second AZD1222 dose. The source of these receptors is an adult who received the AZD1222 COVID-19 vaccine. Each CDR3 is given with its conserved first and last residue. Fields, in order: CDR3 protein, CDR3 DNA, J gene, D gene, clone size, V gene. A D gene is named only where the DNA matches it firmly. Not every row has a clone size; where given, it reads once, few, many or a size class.

CASRLGAGERNEQFF TGTGCCAGTAGACTTGGAGCGGGAGAAAGGAATGAGCAGTTCTTC TRBJ2-1 TRBD2 - TRBV19
CASSSPGTGSQPQHF TGTGCCAGCAGTTCCCCCGGGACAGGATCTCAGCCCCAGCATTTT TRBJ1-5 TRBD1 - TRBV28
CASSRSLGQETQYF TGCGCCAGCAGCCGGAGCCTGGGCCAAGAGACCCAGTACTTC TRBJ2-5 - - TRBV5-1
CASTEAHRRQGEQFF TGTGCCAGCACAGAAGCACATCGTCGGCAGGGTGAGCAGTTCTTC TRBJ2-1 - - TRBV6-6
CATSDLGSRAFF TGTGCCACCAGTGATTTAGGATCGAGAGCTTTCTTT TRBJ1-1 - - TRBV24-1
CATAKPGLAGYTGELFF TGTGCCACTGCTAAACCTGGACTAGCGGGGTACACCGGGGAGCTGTTTTTT TRBJ2-2 TRBD2 once TRBV24-1
CASSTDRVSSPLHF TGTGCCAGCAGCACGGACAGGGTGAGCTCACCCCTCCACTTT TRBJ1-6 TRBD1 - TRBV3-1/TRBV3-2
CATTSGSAFRYEQYF TGTGCCACCACTAGCGGGAGTGCATTTAGGTACGAGCAGTACTTC TRBJ2-7 TRBD2 - TRBV28
CASSVGGDTEAFF TGTGCCAGCAGCGTAGGAGGGGACACTGAAGCTTTCTTT TRBJ1-1 - once TRBV9
CATSLPGELFF TGTGCCACCAGTCTTCCCGGGGAGCTGTTTTTT TRBJ2-2 - once TRBV19
CASSLWGGGDFSYEQYF TGTGCCAGCAGTTTATGGGGAGGGGGTGATTTCTCCTACGAGCAGTACTTC TRBJ2-7 - - TRBV28
CASPGRNTEAFF TGTGCCAGCCCCGGACGGAACACTGAAGCTTTCTTT TRBJ1-1 - - TRBV2
CASSYTSGYGYTF TGCGCCAGCAGCTATACAAGTGGATATGGCTACACCTTC TRBJ1-2 - - TRBV5-1
CASSLPPSLAGVTYEQYF TGTGCCAGCAGTTTACCCCCTTCCCTAGCGGGAGTTACCTACGAGCAGTACTTC TRBJ2-7 TRBD2 - TRBV28
CASSESPSGGIYNEQFF TGTGCCAGCAGCGAAAGCCCCTCGGGGGGGATTTACAATGAGCAGTTCTTC TRBJ2-1 TRBD2 - TRBV2
CASSHNTEAFF TGTGCCAGCAGCCATAACACTGAAGCTTTCTTT TRBJ1-1 - - TRBV28
CASSLAAGSGNTIYF TGTGCCAGCAGCTTAGCCGCAGGGTCTGGAAACACCATATATTTT TRBJ1-3 - - TRBV7-2
CASSLVLGNTEAFF TGTGCCAGCAGCTTGGTTTTGGGGAACACTGAAGCTTTCTTT TRBJ1-1 - - TRBV5-6
CASSPTGTISTDTQYF TGTGCCAGCAGTCCCACCGGGACAATCTCCACAGATACGCAGTATTTT TRBJ2-3 - few TRBV2
CASSDAWDAGANVLTF TGTGCCAGCAGCGACGCGTGGGACGCGGGGGCCAACGTCCTGACTTTC TRBJ2-6 - - TRBV9
CASSFYRGNTEAFF TGTGCCAGCAGCTTCTACAGGGGGAACACTGAAGCTTTCTTT TRBJ1-1 TRBD1 - TRBV11-2
CASSLERTSRNEQFF TGTGCCAGCAGCTTAGAGAGGACTAGTCGCAATGAGCAGTTCTTC TRBJ2-1 TRBD2 - TRBV7-9
CASSLGRGSYGYTF TGTGCCAGCAGTTTAGGACGCGGTTCCTATGGCTACACCTTC TRBJ1-2 - - TRBV28
CASSPNRGSMNGYTF TGTGCCAGCTCACCGAACAGGGGGTCGATGAATGGCTACACCTTC TRBJ1-2 TRBD1 - TRBV18
CASSTTTGNTEAFF TGTGCCAGCAGCACTACTACGGGAAACACTGAAGCTTTCTTT TRBJ1-1 - once TRBV6-6
CASSEVEGARTEAFF TGTGCCAGCAGTGAAGTTGAGGGGGCGAGGACTGAAGCTTTCTTT TRBJ1-1 TRBD1 - TRBV6-4
CASSLKGNEQFF TGTGCCAGCAGCTTAAAAGGGAATGAGCAGTTCTTC TRBJ2-1 - once TRBV11-2
CASSSSRRQGRSYNSPLHF TGTGCCAGCTCATCCTCCCGGCGGCAGGGAAGGTCCTATAATTCACCCCTCCACTTT TRBJ1-6 - once TRBV18
CASSKQGESYTF TGTGCCAGTAGTAAGCAGGGGGAGAGCTACACCTTC TRBJ1-2 TRBD1 - TRBV19
CASSQVQHTGELFF TGTGCCAGCAGCCAAGTCCAACACACCGGGGAGCTGTTTTTT TRBJ2-2 - - TRBV4-2